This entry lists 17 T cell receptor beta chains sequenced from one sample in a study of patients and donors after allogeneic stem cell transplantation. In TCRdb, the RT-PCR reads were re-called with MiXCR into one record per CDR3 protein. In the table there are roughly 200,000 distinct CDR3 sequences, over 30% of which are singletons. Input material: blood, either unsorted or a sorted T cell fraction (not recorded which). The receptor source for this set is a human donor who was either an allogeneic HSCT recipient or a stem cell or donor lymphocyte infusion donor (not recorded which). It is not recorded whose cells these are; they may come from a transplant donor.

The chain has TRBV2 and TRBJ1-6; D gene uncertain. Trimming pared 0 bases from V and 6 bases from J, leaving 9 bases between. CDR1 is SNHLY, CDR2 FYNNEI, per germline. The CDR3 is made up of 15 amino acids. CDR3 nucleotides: TGTGCCAGCAGTGAAGCATTTAGGGCTAATTCACCCCTCCACTTT. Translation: CASSEAFRANSPLHF.

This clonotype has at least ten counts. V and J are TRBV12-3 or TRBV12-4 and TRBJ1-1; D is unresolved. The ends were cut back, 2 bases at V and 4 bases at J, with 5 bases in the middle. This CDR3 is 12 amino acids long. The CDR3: CASSLFPTEAFF. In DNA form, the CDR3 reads TGTGCCAGCAGTTTATTCCCCACTGAAGCTTTCTTT.

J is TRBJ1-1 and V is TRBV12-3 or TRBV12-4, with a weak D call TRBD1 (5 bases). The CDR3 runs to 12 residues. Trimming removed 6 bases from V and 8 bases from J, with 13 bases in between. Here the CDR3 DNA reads TGTGCCAGCAGAGCCGGGGGACTGGAAGCTTTCTTT. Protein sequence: CASRAGGLEAFF.

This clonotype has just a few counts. For the CDR3, the DNA is TGCAGTGCTAGGGGCGGGGGGTCTTCAGATACGCAGTATTTT. Protein: CSARGGGSSDTQYF. This chain joins TRBV20-1 and TRBJ2-3; 8 nucleotides align to TRBD2. Germline lookup yields CDR1 DFQATT and CDR2 SNEGSKA (reference sequence). V gave up 3 bases and J gave up 4 bases; unmatched junction bases: 6. This CDR3 is 14 amino acids long.

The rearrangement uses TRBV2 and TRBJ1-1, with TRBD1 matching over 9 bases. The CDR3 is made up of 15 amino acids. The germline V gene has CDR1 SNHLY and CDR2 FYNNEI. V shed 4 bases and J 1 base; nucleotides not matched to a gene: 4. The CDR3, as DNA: TGTGCCAGCAGTGTTCTGGGACAGGGGAACACTGAAGCTTTCTTT. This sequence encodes CASSVLGQGNTEAFF.

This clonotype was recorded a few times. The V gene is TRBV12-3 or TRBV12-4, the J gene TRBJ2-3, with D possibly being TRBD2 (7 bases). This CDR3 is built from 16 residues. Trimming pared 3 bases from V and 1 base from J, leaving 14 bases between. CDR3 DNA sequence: TGTGCCAGCAGTTTCTTCGGGGGGCGCGGCACAGATACGCAGTATTTT. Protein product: CASSFFGGRGTDTQYF.

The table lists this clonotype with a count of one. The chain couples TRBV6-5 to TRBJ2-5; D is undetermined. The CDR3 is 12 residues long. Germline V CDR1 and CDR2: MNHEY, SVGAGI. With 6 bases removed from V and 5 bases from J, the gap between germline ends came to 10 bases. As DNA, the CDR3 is TGTGCCAGCAGCCCCGCCTGGGAGACCCAGTACTTC. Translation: CASSPAWETQYF.

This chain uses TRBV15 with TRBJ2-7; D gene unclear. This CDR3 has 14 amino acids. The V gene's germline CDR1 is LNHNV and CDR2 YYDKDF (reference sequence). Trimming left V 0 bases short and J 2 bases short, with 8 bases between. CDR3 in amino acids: CATSREQKTYEQYF. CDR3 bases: TGTGCCACCAGCAGAGAACAGAAAACCTACGAGCAGTACTTC.

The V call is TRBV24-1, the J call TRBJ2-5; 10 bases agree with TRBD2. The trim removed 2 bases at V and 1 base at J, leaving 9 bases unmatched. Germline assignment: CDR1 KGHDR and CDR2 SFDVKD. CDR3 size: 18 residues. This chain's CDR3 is CATSDYVAGGKFQETQYF. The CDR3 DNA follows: TGTGCCACCAGTGATTATGTAGCGGGGGGCAAATTCCAAGAGACCCAGTACTTC.

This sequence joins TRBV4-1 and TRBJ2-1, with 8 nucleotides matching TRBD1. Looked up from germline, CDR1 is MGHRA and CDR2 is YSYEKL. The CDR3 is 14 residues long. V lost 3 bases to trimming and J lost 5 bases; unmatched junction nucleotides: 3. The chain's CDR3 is CASSHGQGNNEQFF. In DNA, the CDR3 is TGCGCCAGCAGCCACGGACAGGGTAACAATGAGCAGTTCTTC.

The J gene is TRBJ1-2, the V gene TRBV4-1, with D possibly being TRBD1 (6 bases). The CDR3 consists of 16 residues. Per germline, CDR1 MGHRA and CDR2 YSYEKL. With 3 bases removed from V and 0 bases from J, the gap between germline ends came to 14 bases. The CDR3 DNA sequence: TGCGCCAGCAGCCAGATCAGCAGGGGCTCTAACTATGGCTACACCTTC. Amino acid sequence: CASSQISRGSNYGYTF.

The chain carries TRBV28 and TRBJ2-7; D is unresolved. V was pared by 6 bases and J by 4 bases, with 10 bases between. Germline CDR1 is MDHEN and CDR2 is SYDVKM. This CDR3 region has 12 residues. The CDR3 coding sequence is TGTGCCAGCAGATCGGACGTTTACGAGCAGTACTTC. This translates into CASRSDVYEQYF.

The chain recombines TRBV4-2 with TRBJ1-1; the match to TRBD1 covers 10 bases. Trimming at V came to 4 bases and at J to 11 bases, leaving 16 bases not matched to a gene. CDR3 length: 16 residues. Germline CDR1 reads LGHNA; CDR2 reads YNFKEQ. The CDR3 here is CASSPRRGQGEMRAFF. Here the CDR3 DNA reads TGTGCCAGCAGCCCTCGCCGTGGACAGGGGGAAATGCGCGCTTTCTTT.

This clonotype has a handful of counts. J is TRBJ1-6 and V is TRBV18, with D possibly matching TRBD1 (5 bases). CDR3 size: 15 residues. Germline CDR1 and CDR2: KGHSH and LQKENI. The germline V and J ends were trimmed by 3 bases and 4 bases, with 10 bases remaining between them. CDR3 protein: CASSPGDRYNSPLHF. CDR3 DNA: TGTGCCAGCTCACCTGGGGACCGTTATAATTCACCCCTCCACTTT. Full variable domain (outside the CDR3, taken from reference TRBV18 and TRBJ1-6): NAGVMQNPRHLVRRRGQEARLRCSPMKGHSHVYWYRQLPEEGLKFMVYLQKENIIDESGMPKERFSAEFPKEGPSILRIQQVVRGDSAAYFCASSPGDRYNSPLHFGNGTRLTVT.

This chain's CDR3 is CASSFGDRDGYTF. CDR3 nucleotides: TGCGCCAGCAGCTTCGGGGACAGGGACGGCTACACCTTC. The J gene is TRBJ1-2, the V gene TRBV5-1; 9 bases map to TRBD1. The V gene end was trimmed by 2 bases and the J gene end by 8 bases; junction bases not matched to a gene: 4. Germline assignment: CDR1 SGHRS and CDR2 YFSETQ. The CDR3 is 13 amino acids.

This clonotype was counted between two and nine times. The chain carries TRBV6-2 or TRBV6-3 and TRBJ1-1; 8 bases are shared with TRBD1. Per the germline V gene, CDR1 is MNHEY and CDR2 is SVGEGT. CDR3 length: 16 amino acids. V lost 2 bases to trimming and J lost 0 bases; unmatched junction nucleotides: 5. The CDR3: CASSYLDRVMNTEAFF. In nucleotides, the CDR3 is TGTGCCAGCAGTTACCTGGACAGGGTTATGAACACTGAAGCTTTCTTT.

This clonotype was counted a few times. The CDR3 region is CASGGAGNQPQHF. The CDR3 nucleotides are TGTGCCAGCGGAGGGGCGGGAAACCAGCCCCAGCATTTT. This chain links TRBV12-3 or TRBV12-4 with TRBJ1-5, with D perhaps matching TRBD1 (5 bases). V was pared by 8 bases and J by 7 bases, with 15 bases between. The CDR3 loop spans 13 amino acids.